This T cell receptor (beta chain) was documented in a study of T cells in Graves' hyperthyroidism and ophthalmopathy. Study-wide points: Blood shared most expanded thyroid clonotypes above 0.001.

Many counts were recorded for this clonotype. Its antigen is not identified. Template material for amplifying TCR beta CDR3 regions consisted of RNA transcripts. When the TCR CDR3 underwent first-round RT-PCR, the HTBI primer set was used. TCRdb reanalysed the multiplex PCR reads using MiXCR and keeps one entry per CDR3 protein. The table shows some 700,000 distinct CDR3 sequences, with approximately 15% occurring only once. V lost 3 bases to trimming and J lost 10 bases; unmatched junction nucleotides: 13. The CDR3 spans 16 residues. Germline V gene data show CDR1 as LNHDA and CDR2 as SQIVND (reference sequence). Lactation, pregnancy, other autoimmune disease or uncontrolled infection led to exclusion of patients.

Sequenced sample: blood. This sequence joins TRBV19 and TRBJ2-1; 9 positions match TRBD1. The TCR comes from a man aged 45-65 years with Graves' hyperthyroidism. CDR3 amino acids: CASSMPGQGNGDEQFF. In DNA, the CDR3 is TGTGCCAGTAGTATGCCGGGACAGGGAAATGGTGACGAGCAGTTCTTC.